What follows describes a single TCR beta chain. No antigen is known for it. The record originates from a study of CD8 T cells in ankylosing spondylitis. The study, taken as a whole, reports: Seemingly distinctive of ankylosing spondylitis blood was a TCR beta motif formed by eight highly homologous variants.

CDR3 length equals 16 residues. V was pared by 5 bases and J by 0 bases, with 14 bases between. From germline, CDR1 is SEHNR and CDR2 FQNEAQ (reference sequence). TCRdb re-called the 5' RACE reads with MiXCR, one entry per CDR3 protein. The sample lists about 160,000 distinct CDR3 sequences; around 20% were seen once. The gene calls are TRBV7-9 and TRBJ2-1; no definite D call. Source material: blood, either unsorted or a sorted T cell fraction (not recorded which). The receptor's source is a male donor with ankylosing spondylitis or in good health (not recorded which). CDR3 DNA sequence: TGTGCCAGCAGCCCTCGGGTATCACTCTCCTACAATGAGCAGTTCTTC. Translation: CASSPRVSLSYNEQFF.